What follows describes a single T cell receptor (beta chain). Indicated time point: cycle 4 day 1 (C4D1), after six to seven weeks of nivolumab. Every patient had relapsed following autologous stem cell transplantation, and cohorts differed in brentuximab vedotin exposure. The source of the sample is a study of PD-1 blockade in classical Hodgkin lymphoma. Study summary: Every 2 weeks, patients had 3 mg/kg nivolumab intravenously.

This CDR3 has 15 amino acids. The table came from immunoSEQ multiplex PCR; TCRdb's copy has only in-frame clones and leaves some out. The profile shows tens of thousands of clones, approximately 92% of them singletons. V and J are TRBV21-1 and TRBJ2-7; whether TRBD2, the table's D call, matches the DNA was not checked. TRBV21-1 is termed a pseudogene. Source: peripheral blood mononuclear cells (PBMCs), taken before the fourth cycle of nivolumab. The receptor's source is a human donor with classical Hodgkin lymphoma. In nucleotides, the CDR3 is TGTGCCAGCAGCAAAACTTGCGGGAGGGCGTACGAGCAGTACTTC. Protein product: CASSKTCGRAYEQYF.